The clone carrying this T cell receptor beta chain has just a few counts. TCRdb's copy holds only in-frame clones and misses some; the assay was immunoSEQ multiplex PCR. The sample has 10,000 to 15,000 clones, more than 60% seen once. This record comes from a study of PD-1 blockade in classical Hodgkin lymphoma. Patients all relapsed after autologous stem cell transplantation, and there was variation in brentuximab vedotin exposure. It was by magnetic negative selection that CD8+ T cells were isolated from thawed PBMCs. V lost 6 bases and J lost 3; bases outside the gene matches: 6. Germline-derived CDR1 and CDR2 are LNHDA and SQIVND (reference sequence). The CDR3 has 15 amino acids.

J is TRBJ1-5 and V is TRBV19, with 9 bases aligning to TRBD1. The sample here was CD8+ T cells from blood, taken at baseline. This sequence was found in a human donor with classical Hodgkin lymphoma. CDR3 sequence (DNA): TGTGCCAGTAGGGGGACAGGGTGGAACAATCAGCCCCAGCATTTT. It translates to CASRGTGWNNQPQHF.